This T cell receptor (beta chain) was found in a study of blood T cell repertoires in COVID-19. This CDR3 is built from 13 residues. Germline V gives CDR1 MNHEY, CDR2 SMNVEV (reference sequence). V was cut by 5 bases and J by 9 bases, with 15 bases left in between. Each participant's cohort was designated according to participant-reported clinical history. Profiled with immunoSEQ multiplex PCR; TCRdb holds only in-frame clones, not every one. Of some 340,000 clones in the sample, about four fifths were seen once. Sequencing input: PBMCs or T cells enriched from blood (not recorded which). This clonotype was obtained from a woman aged 45-65 years who had recovered from COVID-19. The chain uses TRBV27 and TRBJ2-3, with D unresolved. CDR3 bases: TGTGCCAGCAGTCGAGAACGCCGTGAGACGCAGTATTTT. Residues: CASSRERRETQYF.